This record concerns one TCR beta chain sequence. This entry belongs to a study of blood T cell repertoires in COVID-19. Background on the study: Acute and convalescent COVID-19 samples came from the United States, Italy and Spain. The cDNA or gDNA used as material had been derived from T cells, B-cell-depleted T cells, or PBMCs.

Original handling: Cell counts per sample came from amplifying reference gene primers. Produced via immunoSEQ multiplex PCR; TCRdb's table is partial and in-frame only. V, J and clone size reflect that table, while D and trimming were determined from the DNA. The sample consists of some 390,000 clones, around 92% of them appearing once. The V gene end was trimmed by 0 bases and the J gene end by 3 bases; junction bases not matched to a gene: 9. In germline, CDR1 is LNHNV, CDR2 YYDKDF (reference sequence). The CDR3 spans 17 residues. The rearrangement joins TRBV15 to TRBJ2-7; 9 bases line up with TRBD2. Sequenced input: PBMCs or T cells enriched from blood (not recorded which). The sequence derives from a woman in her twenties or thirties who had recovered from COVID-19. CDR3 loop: CATSREGGRAFGYEQYF. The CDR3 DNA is TGTGCCACCAGCAGAGAGGGCGGGAGGGCCTTCGGCTACGAGCAGTACTTC.